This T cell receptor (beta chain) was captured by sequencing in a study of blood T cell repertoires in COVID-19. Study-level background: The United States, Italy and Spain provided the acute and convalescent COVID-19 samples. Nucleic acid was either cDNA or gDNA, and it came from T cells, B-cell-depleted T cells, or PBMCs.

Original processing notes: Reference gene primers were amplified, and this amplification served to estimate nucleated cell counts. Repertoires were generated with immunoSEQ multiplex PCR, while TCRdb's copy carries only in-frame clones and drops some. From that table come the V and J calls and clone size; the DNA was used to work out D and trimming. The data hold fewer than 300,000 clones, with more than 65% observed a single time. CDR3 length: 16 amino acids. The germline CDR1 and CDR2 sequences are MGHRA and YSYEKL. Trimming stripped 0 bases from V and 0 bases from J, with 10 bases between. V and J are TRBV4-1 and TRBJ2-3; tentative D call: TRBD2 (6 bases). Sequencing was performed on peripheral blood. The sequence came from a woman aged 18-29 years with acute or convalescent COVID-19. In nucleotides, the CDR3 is TGCGCCAGCAGCCAAGACGTAGCGGTTAGCACAGATACGCAGTATTTT. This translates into CASSQDVAVSTDTQYF.